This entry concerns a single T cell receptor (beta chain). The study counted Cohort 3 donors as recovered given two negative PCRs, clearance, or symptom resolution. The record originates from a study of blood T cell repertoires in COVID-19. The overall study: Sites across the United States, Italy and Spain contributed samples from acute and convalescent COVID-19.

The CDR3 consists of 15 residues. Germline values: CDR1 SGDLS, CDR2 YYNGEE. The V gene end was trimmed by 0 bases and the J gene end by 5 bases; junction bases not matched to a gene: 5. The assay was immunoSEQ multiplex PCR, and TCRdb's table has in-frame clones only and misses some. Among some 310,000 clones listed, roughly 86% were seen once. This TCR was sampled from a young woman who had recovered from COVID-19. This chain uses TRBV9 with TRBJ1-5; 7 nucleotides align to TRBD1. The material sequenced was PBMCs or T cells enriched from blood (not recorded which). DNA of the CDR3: TGTGCCAGCAGCGTAGCAGGGGGAGCCCATCAGCCCCAGCATTTT. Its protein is CASSVAGGAHQPQHF. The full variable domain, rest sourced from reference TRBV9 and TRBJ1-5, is DSGVTQTPKHLITATGQRVTLRCSPRSGDLSVYWYQQSLDQGLQFLIQYYNGEERAKGNILERFSAQQFPDLHSELNLSSLELGDSALYFCASSVAGGAHQPQHFGDGTRLSIL.